The 22 T cell receptor beta chains below all came from one sample that was sequenced in a study of T cell changes during pregnancy in multiple sclerosis. Method: immunoSEQ multiplex PCR; TCRdb's copy keeps in-frame clones and lacks some. This sample carries some 53,000 clones, roughly 92% of them seen once, and the ten largest clones take around 0.25%. The material sequenced was CD4+ T cells from peripheral blood mononuclear cells, taken in the third trimester of pregnancy. The receptors shown here come from a female donor with multiple sclerosis, enrolled in a pregnancy study.

V gene TRBV19 combines with J gene TRBJ1-2; tentative D call: TRBD1 (5 bases). Germline values: CDR1 LNHDA, CDR2 SQIVND (reference sequence). Between the trimmed V and J ends, which lost 4 bases and 4 bases, there was a span of 13 bases. The CDR3 consists of 14 residues. In nucleotides, the CDR3 is TGTGCCAGTAGTAAACAGGCTATGGGCTATGGCTACACCTTC. Translation gives CASSKQAMGYGYTF.

Here the CDR3 reads CASSLGGATNEKLFF. In DNA form, the CDR3 reads TGTGCCAGCAGTTTAGGAGGAGCAACTAATGAAAAACTGTTTTTT. V usage is TRBV28 and J usage is TRBJ1-4; D gene ambiguous. Trimming took 2 bases from V and 0 from J, leaving 7 bases between them. Germline V gene data show CDR1 as MDHEN and CDR2 as SYDVKM. The CDR3 runs to 15 residues.

CDR3 sequence: CASSPPREARYSSYNEQFF. Written as DNA, the CDR3 is TGTGCCAGCTCACCACCGAGGGAGGCGCGGTACAGCTCCTACAATGAGCAGTTCTTC. The chain combines TRBV18 with TRBJ2-1, with a weak D call TRBD2 (6 bases). Germline V gene lookup returns CDR1 KGHSH and CDR2 LQKENI. The CDR3 runs to 19 residues. V was trimmed by 0 bases and J by 0 bases, leaving 18 bases between them.

The chain combines TRBV18 with TRBJ1-6; D uncertain. The V gene lost 3 bases and the J gene lost 0 bases, with 9 bases spanning the gap. Germline assignment: CDR1 KGHSH and CDR2 LQKENI. This CDR3 region has 16 residues. The CDR3: CASSPLPSSYNSPLHF. For the CDR3, the DNA is TGTGCCAGCTCACCGCTCCCGAGCTCCTATAATTCACCCCTCCACTTT.

The chain is built from TRBV19 and TRBJ1-2; TRBD1 is a possible D gene (5 bases). The V gene lost 3 bases and the J gene lost 1 base, with 6 bases spanning the gap. The CDR3 has 13 residues. Germline loops: CDR1 LNHDA, CDR2 SQIVND (reference sequence). The CDR3 DNA follows: TGTGCCAGTAGTATGGGGGGTAACTATGGCTACACCTTC. It encodes CASSMGGNYGYTF.

On this clone itself: Other DNA sequences of this sample code for an identical CDR3. The gene calls are TRBV19 and TRBJ2-1; possible D gene TRBD2, 5 bases. Deletions cut 1 base from V and 4 bases from J, with 5 bases between. The CDR3 has 13 residues. Germline CDR1 reads LNHDA; CDR2 reads SQIVND (reference sequence). This CDR3 is CASSIGGYNEQFF. The CDR3 DNA follows: TGTGCCAGTAGTATAGGAGGGTACAATGAGCAGTTCTTC.

The chain is built from TRBV25-1 and TRBJ1-1; tentative D call: TRBD1 (5 bases). This CDR3 is 13 amino acids long. V lost 7 bases, J lost 1 base, and 10 bases lay in between. CDR1 is MGHDK, CDR2 SYGVNS, per germline. CDR3 nucleotides: TGTGCCAGCACAGGGTTGGGGAACACTGAAGCTTTCTTT. Residues: CASTGLGNTEAFF.

The chain employs TRBV29-1 and TRBJ2-1; 7 nucleotides match TRBD2. The germline V gene has CDR1 SQVTM and CDR2 ANQGSEA. CDR3 size: 14 residues. The V gene end was trimmed by 7 bases and the J gene end by 3 bases; junction bases not matched to a gene: 9. The CDR3 DNA sequence: TGCAGCGCCGTTTCGCAGCGGGGCTACAATGAGCAGTTCTTC. It encodes CSAVSQRGYNEQFF.

The chain has TRBV5-3 and TRBJ1-2, with D unresolved. TRBV5-3 is treated as an ORF (open reading frame) with a function not yet certain. The CDR3 has 16 amino acids. Trimming pared 3 bases from V and 4 bases from J, leaving 19 bases between. The CDR3 DNA reads as TGTGCCAGAAGCTGGGCCTTTAGAGTGTGTCCCTATGGCTACACCTTC. Translation: CARSWAFRVCPYGYTF.

This rearrangement joins TRBV6-5 to TRBJ1-2; a weak D match, TRBD1 (5 bases). V was shortened by 0 bases and J by 8 bases, with 16 bases between the two germline ends. CDR1 and CDR2 (germline): MNHEY, SVGAGI. The CDR3 is 15 amino acids. The CDR3: CASSYSRQGSRGYTF. The CDR3 nucleotides are TGTGCCAGCAGTTACTCACGGCAGGGAAGTCGGGGCTACACCTTC.

The rearrangement joins TRBV5-6 to TRBJ2-4; the match to TRBD2 covers 8 bases. J gave up 7 bases and V 2 bases, and 8 bases lay outside the gene matches. The germline V gene has CDR1 SGHDT and CDR2 YYEEEE. This CDR3 has 15 amino acids. CDR3 in amino acids: CASSFRTSSGNIQYF. CDR3 nucleotide sequence: TGTGCCAGCAGCTTCCGGACTAGCTCGGGGAACATTCAGTACTTC.

This clone was recorded only once. The rearrangement uses TRBV5-1 and TRBJ2-1; TRBD1 agrees at 9 bases. The CDR3 is made up of 13 amino acids. J lost 10 bases, V lost 4 bases, and 6 bases had no gene match. Looked up from germline, CDR1 is SGHRS and CDR2 is YFSETQ. The CDR3 bases are TGCGCCAGCAGCCCTACCGGGACAGGGGAGCAGTTCTTC. Encoded protein: CASSPTGTGEQFF.

J is TRBJ1-1 and V is TRBV11-2; no definite D call. The germline V and J ends were trimmed by 5 bases and 4 bases, with 14 bases remaining between them. This CDR3 contains 14 residues. From germline, CDR1 is SGHAT and CDR2 FQNNGV. The CDR3 nucleotides read TGTGCCAGCAGCCCCACCCCTCGGGGCACTGAAGCTTTCTTT. Translation gives CASSPTPRGTEAFF.

The chain employs TRBV6-1 and TRBJ2-3; D is uncertain. The CDR3 runs 14 residues. Germline V CDR1 and CDR2: MNHNS, SASEGT. Between the trimmed V and J ends, which lost 7 bases and 4 bases, there was a span of 15 bases. The CDR3 DNA follows: TGTGCCAGCAACATGCGGTTGAGATCAGATACGCAGTATTTT. Translating it yields CASNMRLRSDTQYF.

The rearrangement joins TRBV5-1 to TRBJ1-3, with D possibly TRBD1 on 5 matching bases. CDR3 size: 15 residues. Looked up from germline, CDR1 is SGHRS and CDR2 is YFSETQ. With 6 bases removed from V and 5 bases from J, the gap between germline ends came to 18 bases. The CDR3 sequence is CASNPGGTDRNTIYF. As DNA, the CDR3 is TGCGCCAGCAACCCAGGAGGGACGGACCGAAACACCATATATTTT. The whole variable domain, filled in from reference TRBV5-1 and TRBJ1-3, reads KAGVTQTPRYLIKTRGQQVTLSCSPISGHRSVSWYQQTPGQGLQFLFEYFSETQRNKGNFPGRFSGRQFSNSRSEMNVSTLELGDSALYLCASNPGGTDRNTIYFGEGSWLTVV.

CDR3 loop: CASSYPGPQTEAFF. The CDR3 bases are TGTGCCAGCAGTTACCCGGGTCCTCAGACTGAAGCTTTCTTT. The rearrangement joins TRBV6-5 to TRBJ1-1; D remains ambiguous. CDR1 is MNHEY, CDR2 SVGAGI, per germline. This CDR3 is 14 amino acids long. V lost 2 bases and J 5 bases, leaving 12 bases between the germline ends.

Concerning this clone: The junction differs from germline at one of its ends, possibly a read error. CDR3 sequence reads: CASSLSHNEEFF. The CDR3 DNA reads as TGTGCCAGCAGCTTAAGTCACAATGAGGAGTTCTTC. This rearrangement joins TRBV7-9 to TRBJ2-1; no clear D. Germline-derived CDR1 and CDR2 are SEHNR and FQNEAQ (reference sequence). This CDR3 region has 12 residues.

The CDR3 loop is CASSSAGYSNTEAFF. CDR3 coding DNA: TGTGCCAGTAGTTCAGCGGGCTACAGCAACACTGAAGCTTTCTTT. J is TRBJ1-1 and V is TRBV19; D ambiguous. The germline gives CDR1 LNHDA, CDR2 SQIVND (reference sequence). V was trimmed by 5 bases and J by 2 bases, leaving 15 bases between them. This CDR3 is built from 15 residues.

The chain combines TRBV30 with TRBJ2-5; D is possibly TRBD1 (6 bases). This CDR3 is 12 amino acids long. The germline CDR1 and CDR2 sequences are GTSNPN and SVGIG (reference sequence). V lost 5 bases and J lost 1, with 8 bases in between. The CDR3 nucleotides read TGTGCCTGGGGACAGTCCCAAGAGACCCAGTACTTC. As protein: CAWGQSQETQYF.

This chain joins TRBV5-8 and TRBJ2-3; 12 bases align to TRBD2. The length of the CDR3 is 16 residues. Germline trimming cut 4 bases from V and 2 bases from J; bases unmatched to any gene: 5. Germline V gives CDR1 SGHTS, CDR2 YDEGEE. The CDR3 loop is CASSTGLAGFTDTQYF. The CDR3 DNA sequence: TGTGCCAGCAGCACGGGACTAGCGGGTTTCACAGATACGCAGTATTTT.

The genes are TRBV7-9 and TRBJ2-3; a possible D gene is TRBD2 (7 bases). Germline values: CDR1 SEHNR, CDR2 FQNEAQ (reference sequence). The CDR3 runs 17 residues. Trimming removed 1 base from V and 3 bases from J, with 17 bases in between. CDR3: CASSLGGGGTITDTQYF. CDR3 DNA: TGTGCCAGCAGCTTAGGAGGGGGGGGCACTATTACAGATACGCAGTATTTT. Filled out from reference TRBV7-9 and TRBJ2-3, the complete variable domain reads DTGVSQNPRHKITKRGQNVTFRCDPISEHNRLYWYRQTLGQGPEFLTYFQNEAQLEKSRLLSDRFSAERPKGSFSTLEIQRTEQGDSAMYLCASSLGGGGTITDTQYFGPGTRLTVL.

The genes are TRBV18 and TRBJ2-1, with D possibly TRBD2 on 5 matching bases. CDR3 length: 15 amino acids. In germline, CDR1 is KGHSH, CDR2 LQKENI. The V gene lost 1 base and the J gene lost 5 bases, with 12 bases spanning the gap. As DNA, the CDR3 is TGTGCCAGCTCACCACTGACTTCGGGGAACAATGAGCAGTTCTTC. This gives the protein CASSPLTSGNNEQFF.